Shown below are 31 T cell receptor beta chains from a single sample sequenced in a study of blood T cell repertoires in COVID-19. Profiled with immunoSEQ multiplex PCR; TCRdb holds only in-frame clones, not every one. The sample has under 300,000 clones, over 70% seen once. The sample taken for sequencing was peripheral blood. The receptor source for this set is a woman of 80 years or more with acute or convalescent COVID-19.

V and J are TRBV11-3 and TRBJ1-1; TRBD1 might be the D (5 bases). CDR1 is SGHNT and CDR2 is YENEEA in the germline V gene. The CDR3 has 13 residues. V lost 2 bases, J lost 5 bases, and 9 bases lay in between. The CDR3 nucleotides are TGTGCCAGCAGCTTAATCAGGGATACTGAAGCTTTCTTT. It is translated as CASSLIRDTEAFF. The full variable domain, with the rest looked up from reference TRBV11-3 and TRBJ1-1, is EAGVVQSPRYKIIEKKQPVAFWCNPISGHNTLYWYLQNLGQGPELLIRYENEEAVDDSQLPKDRFSAERLKGVDSTLKIQPAELGDSAVYLCASSLIRDTEAFFGQGTRLTVV.

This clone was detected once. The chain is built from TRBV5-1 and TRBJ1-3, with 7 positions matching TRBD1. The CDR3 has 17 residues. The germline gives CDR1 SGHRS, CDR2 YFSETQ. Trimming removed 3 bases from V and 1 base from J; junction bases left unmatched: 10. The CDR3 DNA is TGCGCCAGCAGCTCCTTCACGACAGGGCGTTCTGGAAACACCATATATTTT. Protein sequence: CASSSFTTGRSGNTIYF.

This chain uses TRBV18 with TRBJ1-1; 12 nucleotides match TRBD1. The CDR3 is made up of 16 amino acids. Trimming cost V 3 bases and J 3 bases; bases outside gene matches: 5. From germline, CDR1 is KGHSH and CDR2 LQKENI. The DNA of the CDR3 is TGTGCCAGCTCACCTCGGGACAGGGGGCGGTACACTGAAGCTTTCTTT. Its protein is CASSPRDRGRYTEAFF. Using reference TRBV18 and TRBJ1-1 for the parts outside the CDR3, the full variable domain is NAGVMQNPRHLVRRRGQEARLRCSPMKGHSHVYWYRQLPEEGLKFMVYLQKENIIDESGMPKERFSAEFPKEGPSILRIQQVVRGDSAAYFCASSPRDRGRYTEAFFGQGTRLTVV.

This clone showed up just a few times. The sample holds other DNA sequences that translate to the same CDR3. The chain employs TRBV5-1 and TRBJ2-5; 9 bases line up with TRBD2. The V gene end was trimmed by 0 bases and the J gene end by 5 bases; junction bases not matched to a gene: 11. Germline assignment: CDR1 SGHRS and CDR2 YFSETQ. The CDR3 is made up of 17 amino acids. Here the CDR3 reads CASSLAFASGTRETQYF. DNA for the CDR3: TGCGCCAGCAGCTTGGCGTTCGCTAGCGGGACCCGGGAGACCCAGTACTTC.

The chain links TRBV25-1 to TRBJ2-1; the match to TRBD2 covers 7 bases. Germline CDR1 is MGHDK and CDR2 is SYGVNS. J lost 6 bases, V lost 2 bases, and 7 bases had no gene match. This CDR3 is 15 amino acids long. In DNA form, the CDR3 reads TGTGCCAGCAGTGAACTGACGCGGGAGATCAATGAGCAGTTCTTC. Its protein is CASSELTREINEQFF.

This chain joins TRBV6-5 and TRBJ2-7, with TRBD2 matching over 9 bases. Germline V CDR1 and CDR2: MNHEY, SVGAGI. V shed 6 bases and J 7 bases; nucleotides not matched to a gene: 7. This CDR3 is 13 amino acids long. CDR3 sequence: CASRAGGPGEQYF. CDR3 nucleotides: TGTGCCAGCAGGGCGGGAGGGCCAGGAGAGCAGTACTTC.

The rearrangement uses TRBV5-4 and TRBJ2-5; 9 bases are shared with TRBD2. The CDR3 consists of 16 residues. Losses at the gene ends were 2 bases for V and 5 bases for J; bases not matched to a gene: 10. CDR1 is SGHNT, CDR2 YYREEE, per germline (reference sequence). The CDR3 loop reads CASSFGGGAGGETQYF. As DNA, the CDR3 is TGTGCCAGCAGCTTTGGCGGGGGGGCAGGTGGGGAGACCCAGTACTTC.

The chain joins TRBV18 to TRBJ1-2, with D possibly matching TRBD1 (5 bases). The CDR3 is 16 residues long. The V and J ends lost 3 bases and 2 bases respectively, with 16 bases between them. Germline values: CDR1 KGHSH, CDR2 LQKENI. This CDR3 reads CASSPGGGRANYGYTF. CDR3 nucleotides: TGTGCCAGCTCACCTGGGGGGGGGAGAGCGAACTATGGCTACACCTTC.

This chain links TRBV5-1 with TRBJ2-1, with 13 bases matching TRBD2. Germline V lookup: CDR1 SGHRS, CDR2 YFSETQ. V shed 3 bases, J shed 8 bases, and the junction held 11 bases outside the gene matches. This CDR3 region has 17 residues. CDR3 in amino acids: CASSSHLTSGRIDEQFF. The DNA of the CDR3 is TGCGCCAGCAGCTCCCACCTGACTAGCGGGAGGATCGATGAGCAGTTCTTC.

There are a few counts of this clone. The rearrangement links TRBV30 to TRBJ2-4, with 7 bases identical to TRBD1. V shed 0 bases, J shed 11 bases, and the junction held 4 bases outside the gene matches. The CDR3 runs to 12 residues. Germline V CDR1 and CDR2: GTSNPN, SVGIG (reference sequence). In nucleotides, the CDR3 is TGTGCCTGGAGTGTACAGGGGACGGTTCAGTACTTC. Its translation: CAWSVQGTVQYF.

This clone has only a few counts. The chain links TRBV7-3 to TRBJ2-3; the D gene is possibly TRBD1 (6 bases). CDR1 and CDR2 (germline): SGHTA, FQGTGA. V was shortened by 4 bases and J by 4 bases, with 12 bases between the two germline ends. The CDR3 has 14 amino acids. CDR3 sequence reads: CASSSQGSADTQYF. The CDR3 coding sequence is TGTGCCAGCAGCTCACAGGGTAGTGCAGATACGCAGTATTTT.

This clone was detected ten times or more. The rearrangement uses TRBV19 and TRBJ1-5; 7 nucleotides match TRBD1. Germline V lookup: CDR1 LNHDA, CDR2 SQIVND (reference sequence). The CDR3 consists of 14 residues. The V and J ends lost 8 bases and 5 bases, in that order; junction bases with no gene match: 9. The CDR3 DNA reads TGTGCCAGTGACCGCCGGACAGGCTATCAGCCCCAGCATTTT. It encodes CASDRRTGYQPQHF.

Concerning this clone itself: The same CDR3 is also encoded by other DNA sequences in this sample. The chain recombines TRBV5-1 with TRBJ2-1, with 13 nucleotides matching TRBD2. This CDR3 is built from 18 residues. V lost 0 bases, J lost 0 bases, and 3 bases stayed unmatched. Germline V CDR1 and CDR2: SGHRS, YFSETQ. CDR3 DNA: TGCGCCAGCAGCTTGGCGGGACTAGCGGGGAGCTCCTACAATGAGCAGTTCTTC. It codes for CASSLAGLAGSSYNEQFF.

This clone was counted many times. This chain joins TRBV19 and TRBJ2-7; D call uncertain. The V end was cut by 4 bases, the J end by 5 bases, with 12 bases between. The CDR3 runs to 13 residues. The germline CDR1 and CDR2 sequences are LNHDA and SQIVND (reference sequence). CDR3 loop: CASSSLKPHEQYF. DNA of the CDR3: TGTGCCAGTAGTAGTCTTAAGCCGCACGAGCAGTACTTC.

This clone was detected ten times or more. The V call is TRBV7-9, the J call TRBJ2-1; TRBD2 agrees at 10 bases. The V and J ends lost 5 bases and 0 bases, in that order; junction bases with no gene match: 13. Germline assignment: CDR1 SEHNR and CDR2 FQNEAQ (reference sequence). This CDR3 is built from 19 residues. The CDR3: CASSLGVSGRLSSYNEQFF. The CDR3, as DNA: TGTGCCAGCAGCCTAGGAGTTAGCGGGAGGCTCAGCTCCTACAATGAGCAGTTCTTC. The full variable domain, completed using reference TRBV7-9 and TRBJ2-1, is DTGVSQNPRHKITKRGQNVTFRCDPISEHNRLYWYRQTLGQGPEFLTYFQNEAQLEKSRLLSDRFSAERPKGSFSTLEIQRTEQGDSAMYLCASSLGVSGRLSSYNEQFFGPGTRLTVL.

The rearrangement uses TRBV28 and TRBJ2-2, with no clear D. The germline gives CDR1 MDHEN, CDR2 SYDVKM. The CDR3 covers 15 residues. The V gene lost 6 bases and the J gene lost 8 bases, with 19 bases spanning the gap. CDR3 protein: CASRKTTGGSGELFF. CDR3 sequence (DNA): TGTGCCAGCAGAAAAACGACCGGCGGATCTGGGGAGCTGTTTTTT.

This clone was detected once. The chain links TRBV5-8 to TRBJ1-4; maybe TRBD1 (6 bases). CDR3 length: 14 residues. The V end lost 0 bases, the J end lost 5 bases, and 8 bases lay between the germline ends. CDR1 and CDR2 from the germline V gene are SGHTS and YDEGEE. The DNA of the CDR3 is TGTGCCAGCAGCTTGGGACAGGACAATGAAAAACTGTTTTTT. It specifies CASSLGQDNEKLFF.

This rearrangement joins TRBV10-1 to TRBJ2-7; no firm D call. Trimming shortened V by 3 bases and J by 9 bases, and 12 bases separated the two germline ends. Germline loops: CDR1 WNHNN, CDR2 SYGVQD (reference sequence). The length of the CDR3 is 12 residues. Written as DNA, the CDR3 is TGCGCCAGCAGTGATCTCGGGTCGGGGCAGTACTTC. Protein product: CASSDLGSGQYF.

The CDR3 sequence is CASKEGYSPTGELFF. The CDR3 nucleotides are TGTGCCAGTAAAGAGGGATATAGCCCTACCGGGGAGCTGTTTTTT. V is TRBV19 and J is TRBJ2-2; D perhaps matches TRBD2 (5 bases). Germline loops: CDR1 LNHDA, CDR2 SQIVND (reference sequence). The V and J ends lost 7 bases and 5 bases respectively, with 17 bases between them. The CDR3 spans 15 residues.

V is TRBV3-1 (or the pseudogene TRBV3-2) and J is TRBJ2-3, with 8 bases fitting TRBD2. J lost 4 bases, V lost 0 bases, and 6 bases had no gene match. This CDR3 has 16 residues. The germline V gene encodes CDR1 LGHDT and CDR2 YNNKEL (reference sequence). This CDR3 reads CASSQDPRGGADTQYF. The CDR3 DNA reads TGTGCCAGCAGCCAAGATCCTCGGGGGGGGGCAGATACGCAGTATTTT.

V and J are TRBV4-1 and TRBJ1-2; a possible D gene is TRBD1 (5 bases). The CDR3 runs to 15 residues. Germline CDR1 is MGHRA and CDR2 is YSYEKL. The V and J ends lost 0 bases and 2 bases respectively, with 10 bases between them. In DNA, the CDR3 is TGCGCCAGCAGCCAAGACCCCACAGGCAACTATGGCTACACCTTC. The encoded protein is CASSQDPTGNYGYTF.

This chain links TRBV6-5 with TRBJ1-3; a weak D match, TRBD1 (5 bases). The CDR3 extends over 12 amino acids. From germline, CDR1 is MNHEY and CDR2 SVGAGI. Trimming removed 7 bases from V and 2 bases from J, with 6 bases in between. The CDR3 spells CASTGTGNTIYF. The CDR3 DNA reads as TGTGCCAGCACAGGGACTGGAAACACCATATATTTT.

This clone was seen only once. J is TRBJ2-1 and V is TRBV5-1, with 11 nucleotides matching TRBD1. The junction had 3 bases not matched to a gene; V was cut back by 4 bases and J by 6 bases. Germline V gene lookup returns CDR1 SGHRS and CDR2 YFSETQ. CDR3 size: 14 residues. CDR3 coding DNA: TGCGCCAGCAGCCCGGGACAGGGGGGCAATGAGCAGTTCTTC. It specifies CASSPGQGGNEQFF.

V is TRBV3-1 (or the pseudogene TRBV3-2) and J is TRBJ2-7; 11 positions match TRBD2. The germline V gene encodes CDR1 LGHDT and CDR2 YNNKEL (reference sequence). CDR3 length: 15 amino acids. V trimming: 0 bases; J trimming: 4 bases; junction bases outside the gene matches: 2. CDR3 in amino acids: CASSQDVAGGYEQYF. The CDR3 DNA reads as TGTGCCAGCAGCCAAGACGTAGCGGGAGGGTACGAGCAGTACTTC.

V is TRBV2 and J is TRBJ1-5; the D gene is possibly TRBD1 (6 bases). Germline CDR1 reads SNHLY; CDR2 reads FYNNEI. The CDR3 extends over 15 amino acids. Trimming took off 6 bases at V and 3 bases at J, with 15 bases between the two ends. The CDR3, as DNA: TGTGCCAGCAGCGCCCGTACAGGGATCAATCAGCCCCAGCATTTT. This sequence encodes CASSARTGINQPQHF.

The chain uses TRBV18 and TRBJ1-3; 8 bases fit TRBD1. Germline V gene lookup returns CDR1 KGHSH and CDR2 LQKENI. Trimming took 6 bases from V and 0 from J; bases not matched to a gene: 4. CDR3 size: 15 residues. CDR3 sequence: CASSPGQGSGNTIYF. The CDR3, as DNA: TGTGCCAGCTCGCCCGGACAGGGCTCTGGAAACACCATATATTTT.

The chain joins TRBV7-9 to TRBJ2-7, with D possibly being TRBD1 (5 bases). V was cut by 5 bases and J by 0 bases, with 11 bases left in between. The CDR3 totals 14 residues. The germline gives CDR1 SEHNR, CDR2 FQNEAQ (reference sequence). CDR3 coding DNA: TGTGCCAGCAGCCCAGGACACCTCTCCTACGAGCAGTACTTC. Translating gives CASSPGHLSYEQYF.

The CDR3 spells CASSLVAGGLYEQFF. The CDR3 nucleotides read TGCGCCAGCAGCTTGGTAGCGGGAGGGCTATATGAGCAGTTCTTC. This rearrangement joins TRBV5-1 to TRBJ2-1; TRBD2 matches at 11 bases. Per the germline V gene, CDR1 is SGHRS and CDR2 is YFSETQ. The CDR3 sequence is 15 residues long. Germline trimming cut 0 bases from V and 8 bases from J; bases unmatched to any gene: 4.

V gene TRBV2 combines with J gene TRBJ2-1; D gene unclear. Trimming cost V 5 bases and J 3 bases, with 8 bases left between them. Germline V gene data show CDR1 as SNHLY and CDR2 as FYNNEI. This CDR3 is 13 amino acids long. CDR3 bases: TGTGCCAGCAGTACAGACGGCTACAATGAGCAGTTCTTC. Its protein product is CASSTDGYNEQFF.

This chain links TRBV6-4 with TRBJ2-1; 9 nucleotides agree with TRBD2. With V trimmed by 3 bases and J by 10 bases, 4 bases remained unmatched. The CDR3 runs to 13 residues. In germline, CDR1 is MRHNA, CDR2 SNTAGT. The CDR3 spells CASSEAGGLEQFF. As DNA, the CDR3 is TGTGCCAGCAGTGAAGCGGGGGGCCTAGAGCAGTTCTTC.

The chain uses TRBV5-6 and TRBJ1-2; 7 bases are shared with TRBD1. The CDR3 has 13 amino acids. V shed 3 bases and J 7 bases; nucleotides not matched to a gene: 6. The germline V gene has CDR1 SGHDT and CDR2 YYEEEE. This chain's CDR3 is CASSWIRGFGYTF. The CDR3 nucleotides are TGTGCCAGCAGCTGGATCAGGGGGTTTGGCTACACCTTC.